One sample yielded the 10 T cell receptor beta chains listed below, sequenced in a study of blood T cell repertoires in COVID-19. Clones were read by immunoSEQ multiplex PCR, and TCRdb kept only the in-frame ones, dropping some. The table records some 300,000 clones, about 88% of them present only once. The sequencing input was PBMCs or T cells enriched from blood (not recorded which). These receptors all come from a woman aged 55-70 years in a cohort exposed to, infected with or recovered from COVID-19 (not recorded which).

V usage is TRBV28 and J usage is TRBJ1-4; a possible D gene is TRBD1 (5 bases). V lost 2 bases and J lost 5, with 9 bases in between. Germline-derived CDR1 and CDR2 are MDHEN and SYDVKM. The CDR3 totals 14 residues. The CDR3 DNA is TGTGCCAGCAGTTTAGTGGGGGGAAATGAAAAACTGTTTTTT. It is translated as CASSLVGGNEKLFF.

The chain is built from TRBV7-8 and TRBJ1-1, with D maybe TRBD1 (5 bases). Germline assignment: CDR1 SGHVS and CDR2 FQNEAQ. The ends were cut back, 5 bases at V and 3 bases at J, with 16 bases in the middle. The CDR3 is 15 amino acids. The CDR3 sequence is CASSPDGGTDTEAFF. CDR3 coding DNA: TGTGCCAGCAGCCCAGATGGGGGGACGGACACTGAAGCTTTCTTT.

The V call is TRBV7-8, the J call TRBJ2-7; 14 nucleotides align to TRBD2. Germline-derived CDR1 and CDR2 are SGHVS and FQNEAQ. Trimming cost V 5 bases and J 7 bases; bases outside gene matches: 16. The length of the CDR3 is 18 residues. CDR3 residues: CASSPTLGGTSGRKEQYF. Here the CDR3 DNA reads TGTGCCAGCAGCCCGACCCTAGGGGGGACTAGCGGGAGAAAAGAGCAGTACTTC.

The chain joins TRBV19 to TRBJ2-4, with 10 bases matching TRBD2. J was trimmed by 7 bases and V by 5 bases; bases with no gene match: 14. Germline lookup yields CDR1 LNHDA and CDR2 SQIVND (reference sequence). The CDR3 covers 17 residues. The CDR3 nucleotides are TGTGCCAGTAGTCCCAAAGGACTAGCGGCTTCGGTGAACATTCAGTACTTC. It translates to CASSPKGLAASVNIQYF.

J is TRBJ2-2 and V is TRBV7-2; 7 positions agree with TRBD1. V was pared by 5 bases and J by 2 bases, with 11 bases of the junction left unmatched. The CDR3 totals 17 residues. The V gene's germline CDR1 is SGHTA and CDR2 FQGNSA. The CDR3 loop is CASSINRGGENTGELFF. CDR3 coding DNA: TGTGCCAGCAGCATCAACAGGGGTGGGGAAAACACCGGGGAGCTGTTTTTT.

The chain links TRBV5-1 to TRBJ2-4, with D tentatively TRBD1 (6 bases). This CDR3 spans 15 amino acids. Germline CDR1 SGHRS, CDR2 YFSETQ. V lost 5 bases to trimming and J lost 0 bases, with 12 bases between them. CDR3 DNA: TGCGCCAGCAGACGACAGGCCGAAGCCAAAAACATTCAGTACTTC. It yields the protein CASRRQAEAKNIQYF.

The rearrangement joins TRBV28 to TRBJ2-7; TRBD2 matches 8 bases. Germline V gives CDR1 MDHEN, CDR2 SYDVKM. The CDR3 length is 16 residues. With V trimmed by 4 bases and J by 4 bases, 12 bases remained unmatched. CDR3 sequence reads: CASSSQGVAGTYEQYF. CDR3 nucleotide sequence: TGTGCCAGCAGTTCGCAGGGCGTAGCGGGAACATACGAGCAGTACTTC.

The CDR3 here is CASSQYRDGYTF. For the CDR3, the DNA is TGTGCCAGCAGCCAGTACAGGGACGGCTACACCTTC. This chain connects TRBV3-1 (or the pseudogene TRBV3-2) to TRBJ1-2, with D tentatively TRBD1 (6 bases). This CDR3 has 12 amino acids. The germline CDR1 and CDR2 sequences are LGHDT and YNNKEL (reference sequence). V shed 3 bases and J shed 8 bases, with 10 bases lying between them.

The gene calls are TRBV7-2 and TRBJ1-5, with 8 bases aligning to TRBD1. There are 15 residues in the CDR3. CDR1 and CDR2 from the germline V gene are SGHTA and FQGNSA. Unmatched junction bases numbered 7, after V lost 5 bases and J lost 4 bases. The CDR3 DNA reads as TGTGCCAGCAGCGCCCGGACAGGGCAGAATCAGCCCCAGCATTTT. Protein: CASSARTGQNQPQHF.

CDR3 coding DNA: TGTGCCAGCAGTTATTCAGGGTCCGGAAACACCATATATTTT. Translating gives CASSYSGSGNTIYF. The rearrangement uses TRBV6-5 and TRBJ1-3, with a weak D call TRBD1 (5 bases). V lost 3 bases and J lost 4, with 10 bases in between. The CDR3 covers 14 residues. Germline V gene sequence: CDR1 MNHEY, CDR2 SVGAGI.